This T cell receptor beta chain was recovered during a study of blood T cell repertoires in COVID-19 (TCRdb year 2020). About the full investigation: The collaborator samples originated in the United States, Italy and Spain and spanned the acute and convalescent phases of COVID-19. Samples came from the ongoing ImmuneRACE study (first 160 participants) plus 1,254 subjects from 6 global collaborators. Nearly every sample came with metadata listing a de-identified subject ID, COVID-19 status, age in years and sex. Deeply sampled blood TCRbeta repertoires from subjects exposed to, actively infected with, or recovered from COVID-19 were included in the dataset. HLA class I and class II types, where available, came from metadata supplied by the sample provider rather than from assay-based typing. The material from the prospective study consisted of cDNA or gDNA derived from T cells, B-cell-depleted T cells, or PBMCs. A freely available public database, intended as a resource for researchers studying the immune response to SARS-CoV-2, is where the repertoires were released. Points the paper makes about the study in general: Clinical and demographic metadata were provided uncurated, with the amount varying by source and participant.

TCRbeta CDR3 regions were amplified from genomic DNA using the immunoSEQ Assay, a bias-controlled multiplex PCR. The paper's data handling went like this. The number of nucleated cells in each sample was estimated from the amplification of reference gene primers within the assay. To quantify the absolute abundance of each unique TCRbeta CDR3 rearrangement, sequence reads were collapsed and filtered. For each sample, productive Simpson clonality was calculated by taking the square root of Simpson's diversity index across productive rearrangements. TCRdb took this table from immuneACCESS and kept in-frame rearrangements with V and J called. Such tables lack part of the clones; where checked against another copy, unresolved V genes explain under half of the gap, and the rest is unexplained. Clonal size and the V and J genes are those of that table, whereas D and trimming came from the DNA. The sample has 130,000 or so clones on record, about 84% of them singletons. In total, the top ten clones hold 12% of the sample.

Concerning this clone: Its antigen is still unknown. No much larger clone is present one base from it, and per-base qualities are unavailable.

Each collaborating institution followed its own protocols to collect whole blood in K2EDTA tubes. Collaborator samples were shipped for TCRbeta analysis as frozen whole blood, isolated PBMCs, or DNA extracted from either sample type. In the germline V gene, CDR1 corresponds to SQVTM and CDR2 to ANQGSEA. V is reduced by 2 bases and J by 6 bases, leaving a spacing of 8 bases between them. Spanning cysteine to phenylalanine, the CDR3 consists of 11 amino acids. The kept DNA is CDR3 alone, 33 bases in frame from the first base. Sequenced material: peripheral blood. The rearrangement combines TRBV29-1 with TRBJ2-7; the D segment could be TRBD1, given 6 matching bases. This TCR derives from a woman aged 55-69 years with acute or convalescent COVID-19. At the DNA level, the sequence is TGCAGCGTTGAAACAGGGACCGAGCAGTACTTC. It translates as CSVETGTEQYF.